This T cell receptor (beta chain) emerged from a study of CD8 T cells in Susac syndrome. CDR3 length: 14 residues. CDR1 and CDR2 (germline): SEHNR, FQNEAQ (reference sequence). Trimming removed 2 bases from V and 6 bases from J; junction bases left unmatched: 2. The multiple sclerosis control cohort comprised treatment-naive individuals presenting with stable or active relapsing-remitting disease. cDNA came from approximately 0.5 to 1 ug RNA primed by random hexamers. Coverage of TCR beta CDR3 amplification by immunoSEQ multiplex PCR extended to 54 Vbeta and 13 Jbeta. TCRdb recomputed calls from the immunoSEQ multiplex PCR reads with MiXCR, one row per CDR3 protein. The profile shows over 300,000 distinct CDR3 sequences, just over 90% of them singletons.

The sequencing input was CD4+ T cells from PBMCs. This sequence originates from a human donor with multiple sclerosis. V is TRBV7-9 and J is TRBJ1-4, with 8 bases aligning to TRBD1. The CDR3 DNA is TGTGCCAGCAGCTTACCAGGGGGCTATGAAAAACTGTTTTTT. Protein: CASSLPGGYEKLFF. Full variable domain (rest looked up from reference TRBV7-9 and TRBJ1-4): DTGVSQNPRHKITKRGQNVTFRCDPISEHNRLYWYRQTLGQGPEFLTYFQNEAQLEKSRLLSDRFSAERPKGSFSTLEIQRTEQGDSAMYLCASSLPGGYEKLFFGSGTQLSVL.